Each of the 22 T cell receptor beta chains below was sequenced from the same sample in a study of blood T cell repertoires in COVID-19 (dated by TCRdb to about 2020). Libraries were made using the immunoSEQ multiplex PCR assay. As stored in TCRdb, this immuneACCESS dataset retains in-frame rearrangements with V and J assigned. A fraction of the clones does not appear; measured against another copy, unresolved V genes explain less than half of the discrepancy, and the remainder lacks a known reason. For this sample the table gives about 210,000 clones, of which about nine tenths were detected only once. The top ten constitute about 1.7% of the sample. The specimen sequenced was peripheral blood. The receptor source for this set is a man between 65 and 85 years old with acute or convalescent COVID-19.

V is TRBV28 and J is TRBJ1-4, with TRBD1 matching 8 bases. CDR3 length: 15 amino acids. The ends lost 7 bases at V and 3 bases at J; junction bases unmatched: 7. The germline V gene encodes CDR1 MDHEN and CDR2 SYDVKM. The CDR3 spells CASTRAGQANEKLFF. The CDR3 DNA is TGTGCCAGCACCCGGGCGGGACAGGCTAATGAAAAACTGTTTTTT.

J is TRBJ1-1 and V is TRBV5-1, with TRBD1 identical over 9 bases. The CDR3 covers 18 residues. The germline V gene has CDR1 SGHRS and CDR2 YFSETQ. V shed 1 base and J 4 bases; nucleotides not matched to a gene: 14. This chain's CDR3 is CASSLKGQGSGAGTEAFF. The CDR3 DNA follows: TGCGCCAGCAGCTTGAAGGGACAGGGTTCCGGAGCTGGCACTGAAGCTTTCTTT. Supplemented by reference TRBV5-1 and TRBJ1-1, the full variable domain reads KAGVTQTPRYLIKTRGQQVTLSCSPISGHRSVSWYQQTPGQGLQFLFEYFSETQRNKGNFPGRFSGRQFSNSRSEMNVSTLELGDSALYLCASSLKGQGSGAGTEAFFGQGTRLTVV.

This clone has a handful of counts. V usage is TRBV18 and J usage is TRBJ1-1, with D uncertain. Trimming stripped 4 bases from V and 0 bases from J, with 6 bases between. CDR3 length: 13 residues. The germline gives CDR1 KGHSH, CDR2 LQKENI. The CDR3 is CASSQQLNTEAFF. The CDR3 nucleotides read TGTGCCAGCTCACAACAGTTGAACACTGAAGCTTTCTTT.

This chain uses TRBV18 with TRBJ2-3; D is ambiguous. This CDR3 comprises 13 residues. Germline CDR1 is KGHSH and CDR2 is LQKENI. The V gene lost 4 bases and the J gene lost 6 bases, with 11 bases spanning the gap. The CDR3 loop is CASSHSMTDTQYF. The CDR3 DNA reads as TGTGCCAGCTCACACAGCATGACGGATACGCAGTATTTT.

This clone showed up just once. The V gene is TRBV5-1, the J gene TRBJ2-1; 10 nucleotides line up with TRBD1. V dropped 4 bases and J dropped 10; count of bases not matched to a gene: 2. The CDR3 runs to 12 residues. Germline CDR1 reads SGHRS; CDR2 reads YFSETQ. CDR3 residues: CASSDRGQEQFF. CDR3 in DNA: TGCGCCAGCAGCGACAGGGGGCAGGAGCAGTTCTTC.

The rearrangement uses TRBV3-1 (or the pseudogene TRBV3-2) and TRBJ2-2, with D hard to call. The CDR3 runs to 15 residues. The germline V and J ends were trimmed by 3 bases and 0 bases, with 8 bases remaining between them. Germline values: CDR1 LGHDT, CDR2 YNNKEL (reference sequence). This CDR3 reads CASSQSTSNTGELFF. CDR3 DNA sequence: TGTGCCAGCAGCCAGTCTACTTCGAACACCGGGGAGCTGTTTTTT.

The chain combines TRBV5-4 with TRBJ1-4; D unresolved. The CDR3 is 14 amino acids. Germline-derived CDR1 and CDR2 are SGHNT and YYREEE (reference sequence). V was trimmed by 4 bases and J by 6 bases, leaving 13 bases between them. The CDR3 loop is CASSVDWADEKLFF. The CDR3 nucleotides are TGTGCCAGCAGCGTAGATTGGGCTGATGAAAAACTGTTTTTT.

The V gene is TRBV5-1, the J gene TRBJ2-1, with 8 bases lining up with TRBD1. With 0 bases clipped from V and 3 bases from J, the junction kept 2 bases outside the gene matches. The germline gives CDR1 SGHRS, CDR2 YFSETQ. The CDR3 spans 15 residues. The chain's CDR3 is CASSLAGQGYNEQFF. The DNA of the CDR3 is TGCGCCAGCAGCTTGGCTGGACAGGGCTACAATGAGCAGTTCTTC.

The chain recombines TRBV9 with TRBJ2-5; 9 bases are a match to TRBD2. Trimming cost V 4 bases and J 5 bases; bases outside gene matches: 9. Germline V gene lookup returns CDR1 SGDLS and CDR2 YYNGEE. The CDR3 length is 15 residues. The CDR3 spells CASSISGLAVETQYF. The CDR3 DNA follows: TGTGCCAGCAGCATTTCGGGACTAGCCGTGGAGACCCAGTACTTC. The whole variable domain, filled in from reference TRBV9 and TRBJ2-5, reads DSGVTQTPKHLITATGQRVTLRCSPRSGDLSVYWYQQSLDQGLQFLIQYYNGEERAKGNILERFSAQQFPDLHSELNLSSLELGDSALYFCASSISGLAVETQYFGPGTRLLVL.

The rearrangement uses TRBV6-2 or TRBV6-3 and TRBJ1-5; D not resolved. Trimming cost V 2 bases and J 5 bases, with 7 bases left between them. This CDR3 spans 13 amino acids. Germline V gives CDR1 MNHEY, CDR2 SVGEGT. The CDR3 coding sequence is TGTGCCAGCAGTTACCAGAGGTATCAGCCCCAGCATTTT. As protein: CASSYQRYQPQHF.

The rearrangement joins TRBV28 to TRBJ1-1, with D hard to call. CDR1 is MDHEN, CDR2 SYDVKM, per germline. Trimming cost V 5 bases and J 10 bases, with 14 bases left between them. The CDR3 contains 12 residues. Here the CDR3 reads CASSPTRRGAFF. The CDR3 bases are TGTGCCAGCAGTCCAACCCGCCGGGGAGCTTTCTTT.

This chain links TRBV4-1 with TRBJ1-2, with a weak D call TRBD1 (6 bases). The germline gives CDR1 MGHRA, CDR2 YSYEKL. V lost 0 bases to trimming and J lost 7 bases, with 18 bases between them. This CDR3 comprises 16 residues. The CDR3 loop is CASSQDREQGLGGYTF. CDR3 nucleotide sequence: TGCGCCAGCAGCCAAGATCGGGAACAGGGTTTAGGTGGCTACACCTTC.

The chain couples TRBV28 to TRBJ1-2; D is possibly TRBD1 (6 bases). The CDR3 has 14 amino acids. Trimming took 5 bases from V and 4 from J, leaving 14 bases between them. Per the germline V gene, CDR1 is MDHEN and CDR2 is SYDVKM. Here the CDR3 reads CASSNPTGIYGYTF. In DNA form, the CDR3 reads TGTGCCAGCAGTAACCCAACAGGGATCTATGGCTACACCTTC.

This clone was picked up one time. V usage is TRBV30 and J usage is TRBJ2-6; D remains unclear. The germline V and J ends were trimmed by 6 bases and 0 bases, with 15 bases remaining between them. CDR3 length: 16 residues. Per germline, CDR1 GTSNPN and CDR2 SVGIG (reference sequence). CDR3 nucleotides: TGTGCCTGTACTGACTGTTTTTCCTCTGGGGCCAACGTCCTGACTTTC. Its translation is CACTDCFSSGANVLTF.

J is TRBJ1-5 and V is TRBV2; D not resolved. The CDR3 length is 13 residues. The germline V and J ends were trimmed by 7 bases and 3 bases, with 10 bases remaining between them. Per germline, CDR1 SNHLY and CDR2 FYNNEI. CDR3 in DNA: TGTGCCAGCACCTTATGGGCCAATCAGCCCCAGCATTTT. Encoded protein: CASTLWANQPQHF.

The V gene is TRBV11-2, the J gene TRBJ1-4; D remains ambiguous. CDR3 length equals 14 residues. Trimming left V 1 base short and J 7 bases short, with 10 bases between. The V gene's germline CDR1 is SGHAT and CDR2 FQNNGV. In DNA form, the CDR3 reads TGTGCCAGCAGCTTAGCGGGGTTGGGTGAAAAACTGTTTTTT. Encoded protein: CASSLAGLGEKLFF.

This clone was recorded a few times. The chain uses TRBV5-1 and TRBJ2-3; D possibly corresponds to TRBD1 (5 bases). V was trimmed by 2 bases and J by 6 bases, leaving 7 bases between them. This CDR3 spans 12 amino acids. Germline V lookup: CDR1 SGHRS, CDR2 YFSETQ. The CDR3 DNA follows: TGCGCCAGCAGCTTTAAGGGGGATACGCAGTATTTT. Translating gives CASSFKGDTQYF.

This chain links TRBV5-4 with TRBJ2-1, with 7 bases identical to TRBD2. Per the germline V gene, CDR1 is SGHNT and CDR2 is YYREEE (reference sequence). The CDR3 length is 17 residues. The ends lost 0 bases at V and 4 bases at J; junction bases unmatched: 10. The CDR3 nucleotides read TGTGCCAGCAGCTTGGGGGGCGGGAGTAATACGTACAATGAGCAGTTCTTC. It is translated as CASSLGGGSNTYNEQFF.

The V and J genes are TRBV12-3 or TRBV12-4 and TRBJ2-2, with D unresolved. The CDR3 is 13 residues long. Trimming left V 2 bases short and J 8 bases short, with 9 bases between. Here the CDR3 DNA reads TGTGCCAGCAGTTTATTTCCAGGTGGGGAGCTGTTTTTT. Translated, it gives CASSLFPGGELFF.

V usage is TRBV7-2 and J usage is TRBJ1-5; D gene unclear. CDR1 and CDR2 (germline): SGHTA, FQGNSA. V lost 2 bases and J 0 bases, leaving 8 bases between the germline ends. CDR3 length: 15 amino acids. The CDR3 region is CASSLQVLSNQPQHF. CDR3 in DNA: TGTGCCAGCAGCTTACAGGTTCTTAGCAATCAGCCCCAGCATTTT. Using reference TRBV7-2 and TRBJ1-5 for the parts outside the CDR3, the full variable domain is GAGVSQSPSNKVTEKGKDVELRCDPISGHTALYWYRQSLGQGLEFLIYFQGNSAPDKSGLPSDRFSAERTGGSVSTLTIQRTQQEDSAVYLCASSLQVLSNQPQHFGDGTRLSIL.

The J gene is TRBJ2-2, the V gene TRBV5-1; the D gene is possibly TRBD2 (5 bases). The germline V gene encodes CDR1 SGHRS and CDR2 YFSETQ. Trimming pared 0 bases from V and 6 bases from J, leaving 9 bases between. The CDR3 contains 14 residues. In DNA form, the CDR3 reads TGCGCCAGCAGCTTGGATGGTAGCGCCGGGGAGCTGTTTTTT. Translation: CASSLDGSAGELFF.

The V gene is TRBV3-1 (or the pseudogene TRBV3-2), the J gene TRBJ2-1; a possible D gene is TRBD2 (5 bases). The CDR3 runs 15 residues. The V end was cut by 4 bases, the J end by 1 base, with 11 bases between. Germline V gives CDR1 LGHDT, CDR2 YNNKEL (reference sequence). The CDR3 DNA reads as TGTGCCAGCAGCCGAGGAGGAGGTTCCTACAATGAGCAGTTCTTC. Translation gives CASSRGGGSYNEQFF.